The 15 T cell receptor beta chains presented below share a single source sample, sequenced in a study of T cells in Graves' hyperthyroidism and ophthalmopathy. Amplification of TCR beta CDR3 regions used RNA as the template. Researchers ran a first-round RT-PCR on the TCR CDR3 using the HTBI primer set. TCRdb redid the calling of the multiplex PCR reads with MiXCR, one entry per CDR3 protein. The table includes approximately 520,000 distinct CDR3 sequences, around 20% detected once. Input material: blood. These receptors all come from a man aged 18 to 35 with Graves' hyperthyroidism.

J is TRBJ1-1 and V is TRBV6-1; D may be TRBD1 (6 bases). The V gene lost 7 bases and the J gene lost 1 base, with 10 bases spanning the gap. CDR1 MNHNS and CDR2 SASEGT come from the germline V gene. The CDR3 runs to 13 residues. The CDR3 DNA is TGTGCCAGCACAGGGACACGGAACACTGAAGCTTTCTTT. Amino acid sequence: CASTGTRNTEAFF.

V and J are TRBV28 and TRBJ2-7; D is unclear. The CDR3 runs to 13 residues. V shed 4 bases and J shed 6 bases, with 13 bases lying between them. Looked up from germline, CDR1 is MDHEN and CDR2 is SYDVKM. The CDR3 bases are TGTGCCAGCAGTTCTCCGGACCGAACCGAGCAGTACTTC. Protein product: CASSSPDRTEQYF.

The chain is built from TRBV6-1 and TRBJ2-5, with 8 bases identical to TRBD2. The germline gives CDR1 MNHNS, CDR2 SASEGT. V was pared by 6 bases and J by 3 bases, with 9 bases of the junction left unmatched. The CDR3 contains 15 residues. The CDR3 region has the DNA TGTGCCAGCAGACGTACCGGGGGGGTAAAAGAGACCCAGTACTTC. It codes for CASRRTGGVKETQYF.

At least ten counts were recorded for this clonotype. This chain joins TRBV30 and TRBJ1-1; 7 nucleotides match TRBD1. The V and J ends lost 5 bases and 4 bases, in that order; junction bases with no gene match: 7. The CDR3 consists of 13 residues. Germline assignment: CDR1 GTSNPN and CDR2 SVGIG (reference sequence). CDR3 nucleotides: TGTGCCTGGGAGACAGGGATGCGCACTGAAGCTTTCTTT. It translates to CAWETGMRTEAFF.

This clonotype has a count of ten or more. The chain combines TRBV12-3 or TRBV12-4 with TRBJ1-2, with 9 bases matching TRBD1. The CDR3 is 13 amino acids. V lost 6 bases, J lost 5 bases, and 4 bases stayed unmatched. This CDR3 reads CASRAGQGYGYTF. The CDR3 region has the DNA TGTGCCAGCAGGGCCGGACAGGGGTATGGCTACACCTTC.

The sample holds many counts of this clonotype. The chain has TRBV12-3 or TRBV12-4 and TRBJ1-6; no definite D call. The V end was cut by 7 bases, the J end by 7 bases, with 8 bases between. The CDR3 consists of 12 residues. The CDR3 bases are TGTGCCAGCAATGGGAGGAATTCACCCCTCCACTTT. Translated, it gives CASNGRNSPLHF.

The gene calls are TRBV2 and TRBJ2-7; possible D gene TRBD2, 5 bases. The CDR3 has 13 amino acids. V lost 3 bases and J lost 5, with 11 bases in between. The germline V gene encodes CDR1 SNHLY and CDR2 FYNNEI. CDR3 protein: CASSDSLANEQYF. In nucleotides, the CDR3 is TGTGCCAGCAGTGACAGTCTAGCAAACGAGCAGTACTTC.

The rearrangement uses TRBV29-1 and TRBJ2-2, with D perhaps matching TRBD2 (5 bases). With 4 bases removed from V and 1 base from J, the gap between germline ends came to 13 bases. The CDR3 runs to 15 residues. Per germline, CDR1 SQVTM and CDR2 ANQGSEA. The DNA for the CDR3 is TGCAGCGTTGGGAGGCAGGCTGGGAACACCGGGGAGCTGTTTTTT. This codes for CSVGRQAGNTGELFF.

This clonotype was detected ten times or more. The rearrangement joins TRBV28 to TRBJ1-2, with D perhaps TRBD1 (6 bases). The ends were cut back, 11 bases at V and 4 bases at J, with 14 bases in the middle. In germline, CDR1 is MDHEN, CDR2 SYDVKM. There are 12 residues in the CDR3. CDR3 sequence: CAGGGRGYGYTF. CDR3 nucleotide sequence: TGTGCCGGAGGGGGGAGGGGCTATGGCTACACCTTC.

The chain recombines TRBV5-1 with TRBJ1-5; D remains ambiguous. There are 14 residues in the CDR3. V was clipped by 0 bases and J by 5 bases, with 9 bases between them. Per the germline V gene, CDR1 is SGHRS and CDR2 is YFSETQ. CDR3 region: CASSLEGRDQPQHF. The CDR3 region has the DNA TGCGCCAGCAGCTTGGAGGGAAGGGATCAGCCCCAGCATTTT.

The chain has TRBV5-6 and TRBJ1-2; maybe TRBD1 (6 bases). Germline V gene data show CDR1 as SGHDT and CDR2 as YYEEEE. The V end was cut by 0 bases, the J end by 0 bases, with 9 bases between. CDR3 length: 15 residues. The CDR3 nucleotides read TGTGCCAGCAGCTTGGACGCAGGGGCTAACTATGGCTACACCTTC. This translates into CASSLDAGANYGYTF.

The chain uses TRBV6-2 or TRBV6-3 and TRBJ1-1, with 10 positions matching TRBD1. Per germline, CDR1 MNHEY and CDR2 SVGEGT. V lost 6 bases and J lost 3; bases outside the gene matches: 16. CDR3 length equals 18 residues. DNA for the CDR3: TGTGCCAGCAGCAGATACGGTCCCGGGACAGGGGTGGACACTGAAGCTTTCTTT. It encodes CASSRYGPGTGVDTEAFF.

This clonotype was recorded many times. The gene calls are TRBV24-1 and TRBJ2-7; D uncertain. The CDR3 runs 12 residues. CDR1 and CDR2 (germline): KGHDR, SFDVKD. The V end lost 2 bases, the J end lost 3 bases, and 4 bases lay between the germline ends. CDR3 sequence reads: CATSDWGYEQYF. CDR3 nucleotides: TGTGCCACCAGTGATTGGGGCTACGAGCAGTACTTC.

This clonotype was seen at least ten times. The chain has TRBV12-3 or TRBV12-4 and TRBJ2-5; the match to TRBD1 covers 10 bases. This CDR3 has 15 amino acids. Trimming took 5 bases from V and 2 from J; bases not matched to a gene: 5. The CDR3 protein is CASSLDRGAQETQYF. As DNA, the CDR3 is TGTGCCAGCAGTCTGGACAGGGGGGCGCAAGAGACCCAGTACTTC.

To note about this clonotype: A read error may explain this, as a much larger clone is one base away. The rearrangement joins TRBV5-1 to TRBJ1-2, with TRBD1 matching over 12 bases. The CDR3 contains 16 residues. Losses at the gene ends were 3 bases for V and 6 bases for J; bases not matched to a gene: 9. Germline V gene lookup returns CDR1 SGHRS and CDR2 YFSETQ. CDR3 protein: CASSSNPGQGADGYTF. CDR3 nucleotides: TGCGCCAGCAGCTCGAACCCGGGACAGGGGGCGGATGGCTACACCTTC.